The clone carrying this T cell receptor (beta chain) was recorded a few times. Its matching antigen is unknown. Germline loops: CDR1 MGHRA, CDR2 YSYEKL. Trimming pared 8 bases from V and 0 bases from J, leaving 8 bases between. The CDR3 covers 13 residues. This sample is drawn from a study of human T cells and chemical hapten exposure. Study outcomes and limitations: The number of TCRs over 1 in 1000 frequency stayed unchanged after DPC.

MiXCR, run by TCRdb on the RACE reads, gives a single entry per CDR3 protein. The repertoire includes about 160,000 distinct CDR3 sequences, 25% to 30% of them detected once, and approximately 2.1% sits in the top ten. The sample's time point: patch test 3, about 24 weeks after DPC sensitization. Specified treatment: therapeutic diphenylcyclopropenone sensitization with weekly scalp DPC. This receptor was taken from a woman under 30 with alopecia areata. Some clones in this sample may be carry-over from other donors' samples. The specimen comprised whole blood, sampled in connection with sensitization to the hapten diphenylcyclopropenone (DPC). The genes are TRBV4-1 and TRBJ2-1; D ambiguous. The CDR3 protein is CASRLRSYNEQFF. The CDR3 DNA reads as TGCGCCAGCCGTCTACGCTCCTACAATGAGCAGTTCTTC.